This T cell receptor (beta chain) was identified during a study of T cell responses to AZD1222 COVID-19 vaccine. Here immunoSEQ multiplex PCR was the method, and the copy in TCRdb shows in-frame clones only, minus some. The repertoire holds 200,000 or so clones, with approximately 94% as singletons. This CDR3 spans 13 amino acids. The germline V gene encodes CDR1 MNHNS and CDR2 SASEGT. V lost 3 bases to trimming and J lost 2 bases; unmatched junction nucleotides: 0. This chain links TRBV6-1 with TRBJ1-2; 7 bases match TRBD1. Here the sequenced sample was peripheral blood, taken 28 days after the second AZD1222 dose. The source of this sequence is an adult who received the AZD1222 COVID-19 vaccine. The CDR3 spells CASSETGNYGYTF. For the CDR3, the DNA is TGTGCCAGCAGTGAGACAGGGAACTATGGCTACACCTTC.